This entry describes one TCR beta chain. For every subset, genomic DNA was evenly distributed across several immunoSEQ plates. Produced via immunoSEQ multiplex PCR; TCRdb's table is partial and in-frame only. The sample holds around 1,100,000 clones, approximately 77% seen once. This entry comes from a study of shared clonotypes between healthy human individuals. The TCR originated in a man aged 18 to 30 in good health. Some clones in this sample may be carry-over from other donors' samples. The sequenced sample consisted of memory CD4+ T cells from PBMCs. The subset is: CD45RA-negative fraction.

CDR3 amino acids: CASTNRVADGELFF. The DNA of the CDR3 is TGTGCCAGCACCAACAGGGTGGCGGACGGGGAGCTGTTTTTT. The chain recombines TRBV7-8 with TRBJ2-2; TRBD1 is a possible D gene (6 bases). With 7 bases removed from V and 7 bases from J, the gap between germline ends came to 16 bases. The CDR3 length is 14 residues. Germline values: CDR1 SGHVS, CDR2 FQNEAQ.